Sequencing of this T cell receptor delta chain was carried out in a study of gamma-delta chains in newborns, infants, children. Study-level background: Polyclonal expansion of innate γδ T cells after birth follows microbial exposure.

TCRdb re-called the reads through CATT. The profile shows some 980 delta-chain clones, roughly 6.6% of them singletons. Judged by abundance, this clone is large. The same CDR3 also results from other DNA sequences found in this sample. This CDR3 comprises 20 residues. Germline assignment: CDR1 GEAIGNYY and CDR2 EKD. Trimming cost V 3 bases and J 0 bases; bases outside gene matches: 8. The TCR originated in a child who was a newborn, infant or young child, either healthy, febrile or measles-vaccinated (not recorded which). Sequencing used blood. This chain links TRDV2 with TRDJ3; 12 bases agree with TRDD3. CDR3 sequence reads: CACDQVLGDTSSWDTRQMFF. CDR3 coding DNA: TGTGCCTGTGACCAAGTACTGGGGGATACCAGCTCCTGGGACACCCGACAGATGTTTTTC.